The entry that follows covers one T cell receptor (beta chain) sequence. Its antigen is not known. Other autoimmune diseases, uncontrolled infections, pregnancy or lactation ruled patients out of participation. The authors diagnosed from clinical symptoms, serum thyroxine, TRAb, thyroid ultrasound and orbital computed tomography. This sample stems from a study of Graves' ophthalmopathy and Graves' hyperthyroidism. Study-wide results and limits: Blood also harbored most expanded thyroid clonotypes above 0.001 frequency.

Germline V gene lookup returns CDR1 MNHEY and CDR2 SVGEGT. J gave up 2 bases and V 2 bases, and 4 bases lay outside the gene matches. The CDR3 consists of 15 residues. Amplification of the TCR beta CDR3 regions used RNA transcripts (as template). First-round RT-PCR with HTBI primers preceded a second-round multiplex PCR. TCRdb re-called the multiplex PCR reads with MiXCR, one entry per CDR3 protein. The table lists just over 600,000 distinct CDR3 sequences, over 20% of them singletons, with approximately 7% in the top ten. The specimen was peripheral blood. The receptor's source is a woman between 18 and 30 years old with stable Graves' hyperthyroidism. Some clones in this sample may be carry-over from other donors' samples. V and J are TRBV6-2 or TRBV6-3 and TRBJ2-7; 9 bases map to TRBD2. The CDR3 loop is CASSYGGGAAYEQYF. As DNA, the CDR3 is TGTGCCAGCAGTTACGGCGGGGGGGCGGCCTACGAGCAGTACTTC.